This entry lists 18 T cell receptor beta chains sequenced from one sample in a study of blood T cell repertoires in COVID-19. Measured with immunoSEQ multiplex PCR; TCRdb has only the in-frame clones, and not every one. Here the sample spans some 83,000 clones, approximately 88% being singletons. The source material was peripheral blood. These receptors originate from a man in his sixties with acute or convalescent COVID-19.

Here the CDR3 reads CASSSMANGRTDTQYF. CDR3 DNA: TGCGCCAGCAGCAGTATGGCGAACGGCAGGACAGATACGCAGTATTTT. This chain connects TRBV4-1 to TRBJ2-3; no firm D call. The ends were cut back, 5 bases at V and 3 bases at J, with 18 bases in the middle. Germline values: CDR1 MGHRA, CDR2 YSYEKL. The CDR3 has 16 amino acids.

The V and J genes are TRBV9 and TRBJ1-3; a weak D match, TRBD1 (6 bases). This CDR3 is built from 15 residues. Germline CDR1 is SGDLS and CDR2 is YYNGEE. Deletions cut 0 bases from V and 3 bases from J, with 10 bases between. CDR3 region: CASSVGGGVGNTIYF. CDR3 coding DNA: TGTGCCAGCAGCGTAGGGGGGGGCGTTGGAAACACCATATATTTT.

The rearrangement joins TRBV9 to TRBJ2-3, with TRBD2 matching over 12 bases. Germline loops: CDR1 SGDLS, CDR2 YYNGEE. The junction had 4 bases not matched to a gene; V was cut back by 2 bases and J by 3 bases. The CDR3 covers 16 residues. This CDR3 is CASSVSSGRATDTQYF. The CDR3 DNA follows: TGTGCCAGCAGCGTGTCTAGCGGGAGGGCAACAGATACGCAGTATTTT.

This chain links TRBV28 with TRBJ1-2; 9 nucleotides align to TRBD1. Looked up from germline, CDR1 is MDHEN and CDR2 is SYDVKM. V lost 6 bases, J lost 14 bases, and 13 bases stayed unmatched. There are 13 residues in the CDR3. This chain's CDR3 is CASSRTETGGDTF. The CDR3 region has the DNA TGTGCCAGCAGCCGCACTGAGACAGGGGGGGATACCTTC.

This clone was observed a handful of times. The V call is TRBV30, the J call TRBJ2-7, with TRBD2 matching over 11 bases. J lost 7 bases, V lost 3 bases, and 5 bases had no gene match. CDR3 length equals 13 residues. CDR1 is GTSNPN, CDR2 SVGIG, per germline (reference sequence). CDR3 DNA: TGTGCCTGGAGGCGAACTAGCGGGGGAGAGCAGTACTTC. It specifies CAWRRTSGGEQYF.

The rearrangement joins TRBV10-1 to TRBJ1-1; unclear D gene. Trimming left V 8 bases short and J 7 bases short, with 29 bases between. The CDR3 length is 17 residues. Germline V gene data show CDR1 as WNHNN and CDR2 as SYGVQD (reference sequence). The CDR3 DNA follows: TGCGCCAGCCGCCAGCTATTCGGGGAAAACGGGCTCATTGAAGCTTTCTTT. It is translated as CASRQLFGENGLIEAFF.

J is TRBJ1-6 and V is TRBV5-1; 8 positions agree with TRBD1. After removal of 1 base from V and 7 bases from J, the junction contained 4 bases not matched to a gene. The germline CDR1 and CDR2 sequences are SGHRS and YFSETQ. This CDR3 comprises 15 residues. The CDR3 DNA is TGCGCCAGCAGCTTGACCGGACAGGGAAATTCACCCCTCCACTTT. Translated, it gives CASSLTGQGNSPLHF. Full variable domain (remainder filled in from reference TRBV5-1 and TRBJ1-6): KAGVTQTPRYLIKTRGQQVTLSCSPISGHRSVSWYQQTPGQGLQFLFEYFSETQRNKGNFPGRFSGRQFSNSRSEMNVSTLELGDSALYLCASSLTGQGNSPLHFGNGTRLTVT.

A few counts support this clone. The chain couples TRBV19 to TRBJ2-7; D gene uncertain. The V and J ends lost 4 bases and 3 bases respectively, with 13 bases between them. Germline-derived CDR1 and CDR2 are LNHDA and SQIVND (reference sequence). The CDR3 runs to 14 residues. In DNA, the CDR3 is TGTGCCAGTAGTAGGTCCGTGGGCAACTACGAGCAGTACTTC. It codes for CASSRSVGNYEQYF. Full variable domain (remainder filled in from reference TRBV19 and TRBJ2-7): DGGITQSPKYLFRKEGQNVTLSCEQNLNHDAMYWYRQDPGQGLRLIYYSQIVNDFQKGDIAEGYSVSREKKESFPLTVTSAQKNPTAFYLCASSRSVGNYEQYFGPGTRLTVT.

This clone was observed a few times. The chain is built from TRBV19 and TRBJ1-1; the match to TRBD1 covers 7 bases. The CDR3 is made up of 15 amino acids. CDR1 and CDR2 from the germline V gene are LNHDA and SQIVND (reference sequence). The trim removed 8 bases at V and 0 bases at J, leaving 9 bases unmatched. CDR3 DNA sequence: TGTGCCAGTTACGGCCGGGGACAGATGAACACTGAAGCTTTCTTT. Translated, it gives CASYGRGQMNTEAFF.

The V and J genes are TRBV29-1 and TRBJ2-5; TRBD2 matches 11 bases. The V gene's germline CDR1 is SQVTM and CDR2 ANQGSEA. CDR3 length: 16 residues. V lost 1 base to trimming and J lost 5 bases; unmatched junction nucleotides: 9. Here the CDR3 reads CSVEVVAGGPRETQYF. The CDR3 bases are TGCAGCGTTGAAGTGGTAGCGGGGGGGCCGCGGGAGACCCAGTACTTC.

The chain couples TRBV7-3 to TRBJ1-2, with 8 bases aligning to TRBD1. The junction had 9 bases not matched to a gene; V was cut back by 5 bases and J by 7 bases. The CDR3 covers 14 residues. CDR1 and CDR2 from the germline V gene are SGHTA and FQGTGA. The CDR3 coding sequence is TGTGCCAGCAGCCCCAGGACAGGGCTCGGTGGCTACACCTTC. Translating it yields CASSPRTGLGGYTF.

The chain employs TRBV5-1 and TRBJ2-7; 7 bases agree with TRBD2. CDR3 length: 13 residues. CDR1 is SGHRS, CDR2 YFSETQ, per germline. J was trimmed by 4 bases and V by 7 bases; bases with no gene match: 8. CDR3 sequence reads: CASRGLTIYEQYF. As DNA, the CDR3 is TGCGCCAGCCGGGGACTAACGATTTACGAGCAGTACTTC.

The chain couples TRBV18 to TRBJ2-7; 8 positions agree with TRBD2. J gave up 3 bases and V 3 bases, and 7 bases lay outside the gene matches. Germline loops: CDR1 KGHSH, CDR2 LQKENI. There are 15 residues in the CDR3. The CDR3 nucleotides are TGTGCCAGCTCACCCCTAGGACTAGCAGACTACGAGCAGTACTTC. This codes for CASSPLGLADYEQYF.

This chain links TRBV10-2 with TRBJ2-3; no clear D gene. The V end was cut by 0 bases, the J end by 5 bases, with 9 bases between. There are 14 residues in the CDR3. Germline values: CDR1 WSHSY, CDR2 SAAADI. The CDR3 loop is CASSESSRRDTQYF. Here the CDR3 DNA reads TGCGCCAGCAGTGAGTCGAGCCGGAGAGATACGCAGTATTTT.

The count of this clone is one. The chain joins TRBV29-1 to TRBJ2-7, with unresolved D. Germline V gene sequence: CDR1 SQVTM, CDR2 ANQGSEA. The CDR3 consists of 11 residues. V lost 4 bases and J 6 bases, leaving 10 bases between the germline ends. The CDR3 sequence: CSVVDEPEQYF. DNA for the CDR3: TGCAGCGTTGTAGACGAGCCCGAGCAGTACTTC.

The chain uses TRBV5-4 and TRBJ2-4; 8 bases fit TRBD2. This CDR3 is built from 17 residues. The germline V gene encodes CDR1 SGHNT and CDR2 YYREEE (reference sequence). V lost 4 bases, J lost 1 base, and 10 bases stayed unmatched. The CDR3 sequence is CASSPGGGAPAKNIQYF. The CDR3 DNA follows: TGTGCCAGCAGCCCGGGAGGGGGGGCGCCGGCCAAAAACATTCAGTACTTC.

The V gene is TRBV30, the J gene TRBJ2-1, with D tentatively TRBD1 (6 bases). Germline CDR1 and CDR2: GTSNPN and SVGIG (reference sequence). Trimming cost V 4 bases and J 6 bases, with 16 bases left between them. The CDR3 runs to 14 residues. CDR3 sequence reads: CAWTAGVKGNEQFF. The DNA for the CDR3 is TGTGCCTGGACCGCAGGGGTAAAGGGCAATGAGCAGTTCTTC.

The J gene is TRBJ1-2, the V gene TRBV5-1; D not resolved. The CDR3 extends over 18 amino acids. V lost 0 bases and J lost 2, with 20 bases in between. CDR1 and CDR2 from the germline V gene are SGHRS and YFSETQ. This chain's CDR3 is CASSLEPFYKQANYGYTF. In DNA, the CDR3 is TGCGCCAGCAGCTTGGAACCCTTTTACAAGCAGGCGAACTATGGCTACACCTTC.